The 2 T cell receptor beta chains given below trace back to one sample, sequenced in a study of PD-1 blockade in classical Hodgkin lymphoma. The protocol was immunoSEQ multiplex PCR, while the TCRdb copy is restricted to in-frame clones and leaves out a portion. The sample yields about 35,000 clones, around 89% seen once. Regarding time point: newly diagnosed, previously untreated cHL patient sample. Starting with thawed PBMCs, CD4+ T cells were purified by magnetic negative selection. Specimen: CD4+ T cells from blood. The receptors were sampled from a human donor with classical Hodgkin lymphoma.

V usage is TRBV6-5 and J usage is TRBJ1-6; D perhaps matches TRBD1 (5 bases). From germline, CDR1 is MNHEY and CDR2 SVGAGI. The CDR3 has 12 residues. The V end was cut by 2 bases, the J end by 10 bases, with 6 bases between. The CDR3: CASSYEGSPLHF. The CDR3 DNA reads TGTGCCAGCAGTTACGAGGGGTCACCCCTCCACTTT.

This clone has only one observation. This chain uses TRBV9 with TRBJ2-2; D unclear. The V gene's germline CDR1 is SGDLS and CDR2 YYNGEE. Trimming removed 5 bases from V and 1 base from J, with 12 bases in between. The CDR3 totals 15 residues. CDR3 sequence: CASSEVARNTGELFF. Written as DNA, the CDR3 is TGTGCCAGCAGTGAAGTGGCCAGGAACACCGGGGAGCTGTTTTTT.